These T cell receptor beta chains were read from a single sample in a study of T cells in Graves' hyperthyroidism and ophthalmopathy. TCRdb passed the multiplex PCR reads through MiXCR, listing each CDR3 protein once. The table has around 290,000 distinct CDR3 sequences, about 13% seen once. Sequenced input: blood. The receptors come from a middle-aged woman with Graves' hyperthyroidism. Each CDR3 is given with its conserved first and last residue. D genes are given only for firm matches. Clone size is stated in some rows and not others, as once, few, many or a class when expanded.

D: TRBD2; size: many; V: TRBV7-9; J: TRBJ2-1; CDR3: CASSLKAGDPNEQFF; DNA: TGTGCCAGCAGCTTGAAAGCGGGAGACCCCAATGAGCAGTTCTTC
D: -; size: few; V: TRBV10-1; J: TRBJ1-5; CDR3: CASQGINQPQHF; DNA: TGCGCCAGCCAGGGGATCAATCAGCCCCAGCATTTT
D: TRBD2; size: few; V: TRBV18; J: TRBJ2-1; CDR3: CASSPSAGEFYNEQFF; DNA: TGTGCCAGCTCACCTTCGGCGGGAGAGTTCTACAATGAGCAGTTCTTC
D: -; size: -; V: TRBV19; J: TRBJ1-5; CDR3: CASMERGWANQPQHF; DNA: TGTGCCAGTATGGAACGCGGGTGGGCAAATCAGCCCCAGCATTTT
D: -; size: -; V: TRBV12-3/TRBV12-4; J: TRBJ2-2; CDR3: CASSFVPAGVYTGELFF; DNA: -
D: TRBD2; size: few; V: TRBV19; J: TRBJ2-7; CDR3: CASSSGWTSGRYEQYF; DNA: TGTGCCAGTAGTTCCGGATGGACTAGCGGGAGGTACGAGCAGTACTTC
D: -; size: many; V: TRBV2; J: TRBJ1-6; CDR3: CASSAEPEGLYNSPLHF; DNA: TGTGCCAGCAGTGCCGAGCCAGAGGGGCTTTATAATTCACCCCTCCACTTT
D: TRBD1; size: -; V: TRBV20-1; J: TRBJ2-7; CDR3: CSARGTGGSKSGFSNEQYF; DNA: TGCAGTGCTAGGGGGACAGGGGGCTCGAAAAGTGGTTTTTCCAACGAGCAGTACTTC
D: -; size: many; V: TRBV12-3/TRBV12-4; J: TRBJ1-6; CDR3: CASRRSQADSPLHF; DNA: TGTGCCAGCAGGCGGTCTCAAGCTGATTCACCCCTCCACTTT
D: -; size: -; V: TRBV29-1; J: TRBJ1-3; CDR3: CSVHDPASGNTIYF; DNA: TGCAGCGTTCACGATCCGGCCTCTGGAAACACCATATATTTT
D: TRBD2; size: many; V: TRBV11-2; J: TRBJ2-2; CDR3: CASSFGLAGGGELFF; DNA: TGTGCCAGCAGCTTCGGACTAGCGGGGGGCGGGGAGCTGTTTTTT
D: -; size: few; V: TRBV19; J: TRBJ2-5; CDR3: CASSIVREETQYF; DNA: TGTGCCAGTAGTATAGTGCGGGAAGAGACCCAGTACTTC
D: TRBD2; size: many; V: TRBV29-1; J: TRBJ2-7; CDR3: CSVELAGYEQYF; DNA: TGCAGCGTTGAACTAGCGGGCTACGAGCAGTACTTC
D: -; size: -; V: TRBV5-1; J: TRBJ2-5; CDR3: CASSLAQGGWTQETQYF; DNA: TGCGCCAGCAGCTTGGCACAGGGAGGGTGGACCCAAGAGACCCAGTACTTC
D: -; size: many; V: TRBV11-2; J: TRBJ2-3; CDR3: CASSLDNTLQTQYF; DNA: TGTGCCAGCAGCTTAGATAATACGCTGCAGACGCAGTATTTT
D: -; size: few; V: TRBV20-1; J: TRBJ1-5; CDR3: CSARSGTEGYSNQPQHF; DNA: TGCAGTGCTAGGTCTGGCACAGAAGGTTATAGCAATCAGCCCCAGCATTTT
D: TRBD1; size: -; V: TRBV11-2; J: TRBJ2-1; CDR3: CASSLDLTSGGINEQFF; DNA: TGTGCCAGCAGCTTAGATCTGACATCAGGGGGTATCAATGAGCAGTTCTTC